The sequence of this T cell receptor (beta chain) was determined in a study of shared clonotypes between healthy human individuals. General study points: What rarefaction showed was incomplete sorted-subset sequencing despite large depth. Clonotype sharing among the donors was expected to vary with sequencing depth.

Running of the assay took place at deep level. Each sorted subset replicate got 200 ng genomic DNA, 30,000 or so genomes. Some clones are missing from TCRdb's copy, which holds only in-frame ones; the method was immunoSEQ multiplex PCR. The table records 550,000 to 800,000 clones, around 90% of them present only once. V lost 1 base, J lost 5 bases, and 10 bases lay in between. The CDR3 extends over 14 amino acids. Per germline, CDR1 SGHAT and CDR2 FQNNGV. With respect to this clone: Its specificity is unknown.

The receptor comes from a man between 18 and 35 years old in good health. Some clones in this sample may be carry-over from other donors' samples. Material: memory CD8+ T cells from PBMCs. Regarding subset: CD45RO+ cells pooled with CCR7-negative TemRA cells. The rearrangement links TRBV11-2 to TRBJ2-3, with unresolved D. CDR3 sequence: CASSLAPRGDTQYF. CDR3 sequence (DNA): TGTGCCAGCAGCTTAGCCCCCCGTGGAGATACGCAGTATTTT.